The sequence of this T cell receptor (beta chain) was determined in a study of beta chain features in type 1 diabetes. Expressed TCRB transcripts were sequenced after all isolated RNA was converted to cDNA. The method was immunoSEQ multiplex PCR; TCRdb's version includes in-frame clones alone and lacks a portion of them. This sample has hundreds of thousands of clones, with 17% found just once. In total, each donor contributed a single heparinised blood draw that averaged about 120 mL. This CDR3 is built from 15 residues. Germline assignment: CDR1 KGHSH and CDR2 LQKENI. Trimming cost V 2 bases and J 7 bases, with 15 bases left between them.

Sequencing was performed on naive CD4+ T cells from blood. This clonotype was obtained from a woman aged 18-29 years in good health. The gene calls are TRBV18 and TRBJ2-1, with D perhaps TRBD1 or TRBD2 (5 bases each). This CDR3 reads CASSPSGTRYNEQFF. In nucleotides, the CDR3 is TGTGCCAGCTCACCATCCGGGACGCGCTATAATGAGCAGTTCTTC.